This entry features one TCR beta chain sequence. What it binds is not known. The data are from a study of shared clonotypes between healthy human individuals. The V gene's germline CDR1 is SGHRS and CDR2 YFSETQ. V gave up 0 bases and J gave up 0 bases, with 10 bases separating them. There are 16 residues in the CDR3. General study points: A small donor pool kept down the genetic and exposure-history diversity that was represented. Compared with memory subsets, naive subsets generally had larger estimated richness. For naive CD4 cells, around 5.1% of clonotypes were shared across a few donors.

TCRdb's copy holds only in-frame clones and misses some; the assay was immunoSEQ multiplex PCR. Among approximately 2.5 million clones listed, more than 85% were seen once. All donors were healthy HIV-negative adults lacking recent acute infections or vaccinations. This chain connects TRBV5-1 to TRBJ1-3; D is unresolved. The receptor was derived from a man between 18 and 35 years old in good health. Some clones in this sample may be carry-over from other donors' samples. The sequencing sample was made of naive CD4+ T cells from PBMCs. Documented subset: CD45RA+ positively selected. CDR3 amino acids: CASSLEAVRSGNTIYF. The CDR3 DNA reads as TGCGCCAGCAGCTTGGAGGCAGTCCGCTCTGGAAACACCATATATTTT.